This entry is about one TCR beta chain. The sample comes from a study of shared clonotypes between healthy human individuals. About the study: The composition of the donors was two women and three men aged 18 to 49. For every donor, three CD4 naive, three CD4 memory, two CD8 naive and one CD8 memory plates were used.

Naive-designated CD8 cells lacked CD45RO, were positively enriched for CCR7, and omitted terminally differentiated effector memory CD45RA+ cells. Caucasian adults living in Nashville, Tennessee, provided all samples. This CDR3 spans 15 amino acids. Between the trimmed V and J ends, which lost 2 bases and 1 base, there was a span of 9 bases. CDR1 is ENHRY, CDR2 SYGVKD, per germline. The study ran the assay at deep level. Produced via immunoSEQ multiplex PCR; TCRdb's table is partial and in-frame only. The sample carries 1.5 million to 2.5 million clones, less than 95% recorded once. The chain employs TRBV10-3 and TRBJ2-4; no reliable D call. The specimen sequenced was naive CD8+ T cells sorted from blood. This receptor was obtained from a man younger than 35 in good health. The CDR3 protein is CAISEDGVAKNIQYF. The CDR3 DNA reads as TGTGCCATCAGTGAGGACGGCGTCGCCAAAAACATTCAGTACTTC.